The next 23 T cell receptor beta chains were all read from a single sample in a study of blood T cell repertoires in COVID-19. Repertoires were generated with immunoSEQ multiplex PCR, while TCRdb's copy carries only in-frame clones and drops some. Here the sample spans under 450,000 clones, about 89% being singletons. Material for sequencing was peripheral blood. The receptors derive from a woman aged 40-49 years with COVID-19, enrolled during active disease.

This clone was seen just once. This chain links TRBV7-2 with TRBJ1-2; a possible D gene is TRBD1 (5 bases). Trimming pared 4 bases from V and 5 bases from J, leaving 17 bases between. This CDR3 is built from 15 residues. The germline gives CDR1 SGHTA, CDR2 FQGNSA. CDR3 region: CASSSKGLLQYGYTF. The CDR3 bases are TGTGCCAGCAGCTCCAAGGGACTCCTCCAATATGGCTACACCTTC.

The chain combines TRBV15 with TRBJ1-5; 9 bases are a match to TRBD1. The V and J ends lost 0 bases and 7 bases, in that order; junction bases with no gene match: 13. CDR3 length equals 18 residues. The germline V gene encodes CDR1 LNHNV and CDR2 YYDKDF (reference sequence). CDR3 region: CATSRDGNRGPLEQPQHF. The CDR3 DNA is TGTGCCACCAGCAGAGATGGGAACAGGGGGCCCCTGGAGCAGCCCCAGCATTTT.

This chain joins TRBV3-1 (or the pseudogene TRBV3-2) and TRBJ1-4; D not certain. The CDR3 runs to 12 residues. Germline CDR1 reads LGHDT; CDR2 reads YNNKEL (reference sequence). V lost 8 bases to trimming and J lost 9 bases, with 13 bases between them. The CDR3 nucleotides are TGTGCCAGCCGAACTCGCGGGCAAAAACTGTTTTTT. It translates to CASRTRGQKLFF.

This clone was seen once. The chain links TRBV29-1 to TRBJ1-5; D remains unclear. The CDR3 totals 13 residues. From germline, CDR1 is SQVTM and CDR2 ANQGSEA. Trimming left V 4 bases short and J 2 bases short, with 9 bases between. CDR3 sequence reads: CSVASGGNQPQHF. The CDR3 nucleotides are TGCAGCGTTGCCAGCGGTGGCAATCAGCCCCAGCATTTT.

J is TRBJ2-7 and V is TRBV7-9; D is perhaps TRBD2 (5 bases). The CDR3 is 15 amino acids. V gave up 5 bases and J gave up 5 bases, with 19 bases separating them. The germline gives CDR1 SEHNR, CDR2 FQNEAQ (reference sequence). The CDR3 protein is CASSRGGNPSHEQYF. Here the CDR3 DNA reads TGTGCCAGCAGCCGTGGAGGCAATCCGTCCCACGAGCAGTACTTC.

The table lists this clone with a count of one. The chain links TRBV7-2 to TRBJ1-1; 7 bases are a match to TRBD1. The CDR3 has 16 amino acids. The V and J ends lost 2 bases and 4 bases, in that order; junction bases with no gene match: 10. The V gene's germline CDR1 is SGHTA and CDR2 FQGNSA. CDR3 in DNA: TGTGCCAGCAGCTTATCAAGGGGGCGCCGGAGCACTGAAGCTTTCTTT. Its protein is CASSLSRGRRSTEAFF. Drawing the rest from reference TRBV7-2 and TRBJ1-1, the complete variable domain is GAGVSQSPSNKVTEKGKDVELRCDPISGHTALYWYRQSLGQGLEFLIYFQGNSAPDKSGLPSDRFSAERTGGSVSTLTIQRTQQEDSAVYLCASSLSRGRRSTEAFFGQGTRLTVV.

The chain joins TRBV27 to TRBJ2-3; 11 positions agree with TRBD2. Germline loops: CDR1 MNHEY, CDR2 SMNVEV (reference sequence). The CDR3 runs to 16 residues. The V and J ends lost 5 bases and 3 bases, in that order; junction bases with no gene match: 7. The CDR3 sequence: CASSGISGRVTDTQYF. The DNA of the CDR3 is TGTGCCAGCAGTGGGATTAGCGGGAGGGTGACAGATACGCAGTATTTT.

This chain links TRBV2 with TRBJ2-7; 11 bases are shared with TRBD2. CDR3 length equals 13 residues. Losses at the gene ends were 7 bases for V and 3 bases for J; bases not matched to a gene: 2. Per germline, CDR1 SNHLY and CDR2 FYNNEI. The CDR3 loop reads CASKTSGVYEQYF. CDR3 nucleotide sequence: TGTGCCAGCAAGACTAGCGGGGTCTACGAGCAGTACTTC.

CDR3 loop: CASKRGPGQNQPQHF. Here the CDR3 DNA reads TGTGCCAGTAAGCGGGGCCCAGGGCAGAATCAGCCCCAGCATTTT. This sequence joins TRBV19 and TRBJ1-5; D possibly corresponds to TRBD1 (5 bases). Germline values: CDR1 LNHDA, CDR2 SQIVND (reference sequence). The CDR3 runs 15 residues. Trimming shortened V by 7 bases and J by 4 bases, and 17 bases separated the two germline ends.

V usage is TRBV30 and J usage is TRBJ1-3; no reliable D call. V gave up 0 bases and J gave up 0 bases, with 9 bases separating them. CDR1 and CDR2 (germline): GTSNPN, SVGIG (reference sequence). The CDR3 has 15 residues. The CDR3 bases are TGTGCCTGGAGTGTTCTACCGAACTCTGGAAACACCATATATTTT. This sequence encodes CAWSVLPNSGNTIYF.

This clone has just one count. The J gene is TRBJ2-3, the V gene TRBV5-4; D remains ambiguous. The CDR3 length is 13 residues. V lost 1 base and J lost 4, with 7 bases in between. The germline gives CDR1 SGHNT, CDR2 YYREEE (reference sequence). CDR3 in DNA: TGTGCCAGCAGCTTGAGTGCGCCAGATACGCAGTATTTT. It specifies CASSLSAPDTQYF. The full variable domain, its missing parts supplied by reference TRBV5-4 and TRBJ2-3, is ETGVTQSPTHLIKTRGQQVTLRCSSQSGHNTVSWYQQALGQGPQFIFQYYREEENGRGNFPPRFSGLQFPNYSSELNVNALELDDSALYLCASSLSAPDTQYFGPGTRLTVL.

The chain links TRBV28 to TRBJ1-2; D ambiguous. From germline, CDR1 is MDHEN and CDR2 SYDVKM. With 6 bases removed from V and 0 bases from J, the gap between germline ends came to 5 bases. This CDR3 comprises 12 residues. CDR3 in amino acids: CASRASNYGYTF. CDR3 bases: TGTGCCAGCAGAGCTTCTAACTATGGCTACACCTTC.

The chain carries TRBV4-1 and TRBJ2-1, with TRBD1 matching over 9 bases. V gave up 7 bases and J gave up 9 bases; unmatched junction bases: 22. The CDR3 sequence is 18 residues long. Germline V gene sequence: CDR1 MGHRA, CDR2 YSYEKL. CDR3 amino acids: CASNLIYLDRGLGFEQFF. CDR3 coding DNA: TGCGCCAGCAACCTAATTTACCTGGACAGGGGTCTGGGTTTTGAGCAGTTCTTC.

V and J are TRBV28 and TRBJ1-2, with D uncertain. Per the germline V gene, CDR1 is MDHEN and CDR2 is SYDVKM. V lost 4 bases and J 4 bases, leaving 13 bases between the germline ends. CDR3 length: 14 amino acids. CDR3 coding DNA: TGTGCCAGCAGTTCTTACGCCGCGGGCTATGGCTACACCTTC. Residues: CASSSYAAGYGYTF.

Only a few counts were recorded for this clone. V is TRBV7-2 and J is TRBJ2-7; D perhaps matches TRBD2 (5 bases). The CDR3 has 12 amino acids. CDR1 and CDR2 (germline): SGHTA, FQGNSA. V lost 4 bases, J lost 7 bases, and 11 bases lay in between. This CDR3 is CASSSSGYEQYF. The CDR3 DNA sequence: TGTGCCAGCAGCTCATCGGGGTATGAGCAGTACTTC.

This clone was detected once. The chain uses TRBV6-1 and TRBJ2-2, with 10 bases identical to TRBD2. Per germline, CDR1 MNHNS and CDR2 SASEGT. This CDR3 has 16 residues. With V trimmed by 3 bases and J by 4 bases, 5 bases remained unmatched. The CDR3 DNA sequence: TGTGCCAGCAGTGAGAGAGCGGGAGGGACCACCGGGGAGCTGTTTTTT. This codes for CASSERAGGTTGELFF.

V gene TRBV5-1 combines with J gene TRBJ2-7, with TRBD2 matching 7 bases. The V gene's germline CDR1 is SGHRS and CDR2 YFSETQ. Trimming at V came to 4 bases and at J to 0 bases, leaving 4 bases not matched to a gene. The CDR3 totals 14 residues. The CDR3 reads CASSSGTVSYEQYF. The CDR3 coding sequence is TGCGCCAGCAGCAGCGGGACGGTCTCCTACGAGCAGTACTTC.

The chain has TRBV28 and TRBJ1-2; D perhaps matches TRBD1 (6 bases). The germline CDR1 and CDR2 sequences are MDHEN and SYDVKM. Trimming cost V 6 bases and J 6 bases, with 23 bases left between them. The CDR3 spans 16 residues. In DNA form, the CDR3 reads TGTGCCAGCAGACTACTTCTTTTGAGGGGGAAACATGGCTACACCTTC. Residues: CASRLLLLRGKHGYTF.

The chain links TRBV28 to TRBJ2-7, with D maybe TRBD1 (5 bases). The CDR3 is 14 residues long. Germline V gene sequence: CDR1 MDHEN, CDR2 SYDVKM. With 1 base removed from V and 4 bases from J, the gap between germline ends came to 11 bases. The CDR3 loop is CASSLSGFGYEQYF. CDR3 bases: TGTGCCAGCAGTTTATCAGGGTTTGGTTACGAGCAGTACTTC.

V is TRBV10-3 and J is TRBJ1-5; D ambiguous. Trimming stripped 4 bases from V and 7 bases from J, with 14 bases between. Per germline, CDR1 ENHRY and CDR2 SYGVKD. The CDR3 runs 14 residues. The CDR3 is CAISGGAENQPQHF. The CDR3, as DNA: TGTGCCATCAGTGGAGGCGCGGAAAACCAGCCCCAGCATTTT.

This sequence joins TRBV28 and TRBJ1-1; 7 positions match TRBD1. CDR3 length equals 15 residues. The V gene end was trimmed by 3 bases and the J gene end by 6 bases; junction bases not matched to a gene: 10. Per germline, CDR1 MDHEN and CDR2 SYDVKM. CDR3 residues: CASSLPPDRAAEAFF. CDR3 nucleotide sequence: TGTGCCAGCAGTTTGCCCCCAGACAGGGCCGCTGAAGCTTTCTTT.

The V and J genes are TRBV7-2 and TRBJ1-6, with D perhaps matching TRBD1 (5 bases). Trimming pared 5 bases from V and 0 bases from J, leaving 14 bases between. In germline, CDR1 is SGHTA, CDR2 FQGNSA. This CDR3 is built from 17 residues. CDR3 in DNA: TGTGCCAGCAGCGCCCACAGGCTTAGCTCCTATAATTCACCCCTCCACTTT. Its protein product is CASSAHRLSSYNSPLHF.

The V gene is TRBV5-1, the J gene TRBJ2-1; D possibly corresponds to TRBD2 (7 bases). V gave up 4 bases and J gave up 8 bases, with 19 bases separating them. The CDR3 is 15 residues long. CDR1 is SGHRS, CDR2 YFSETQ, per germline. In DNA form, the CDR3 reads TGCGCCAGCAGCCATCCCGGGGGGCTTAGGGATGAGCAGTTCTTC. Residues: CASSHPGGLRDEQFF.